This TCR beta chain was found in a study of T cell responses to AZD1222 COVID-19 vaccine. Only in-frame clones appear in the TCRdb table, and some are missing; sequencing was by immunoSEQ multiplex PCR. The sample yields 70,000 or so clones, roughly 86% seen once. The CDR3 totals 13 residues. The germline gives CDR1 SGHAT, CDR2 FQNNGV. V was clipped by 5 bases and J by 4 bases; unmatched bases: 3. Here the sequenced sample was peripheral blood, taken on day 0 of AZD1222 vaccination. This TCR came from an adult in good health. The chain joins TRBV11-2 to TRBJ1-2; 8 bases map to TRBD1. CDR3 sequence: CASSAGTGYGYTF. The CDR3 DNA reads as TGTGCCAGCAGCGCAGGGACAGGCTATGGCTACACCTTC.